This entry lists 27 T cell receptor beta chains sequenced from one sample in a study of T cell repertoires in cytomegalovirus infection. TCRdb reanalysed the reads using MiXCR and keeps one entry per CDR3 protein. The table records roughly 640,000 distinct CDR3 sequences, 20% to 25% of them present only once. Sample: CD8+ T cells from PBMCs. Receptors were obtained from a human donor in good health (CMV status not recorded). Some clones in this sample may be carry-over from other donors' samples.

With regard to this clonotype: Compared with germline, one end of the junction differs, possibly owing to a read error. The chain couples TRBV11-2 to TRBJ2-2, with TRBD1 as a possible D gene (5 bases). Germline loops: CDR1 SGHAT, CDR2 FQNNGV. This CDR3 has 16 amino acids. The CDR3 coding sequence is TGTGTCAGCACCAAAGGTGCCAGGGTGAACACCGGGGAGCTGTTTTTT. Encoded protein: CVSTKGARVNTGELFF.

This clonotype was recorded many times. The V gene is TRBV10-3, the J gene TRBJ1-3; maybe TRBD1 (5 bases). The CDR3 length is 17 residues. Germline values: CDR1 ENHRY, CDR2 SYGVKD. With 6 bases removed from V and 4 bases from J, the gap between germline ends came to 22 bases. The CDR3, as DNA: TGTGCCATCAGGAGGCAGGGAAAAGACATGAGCGGAAACACCATATATTTT. As protein: CAIRRQGKDMSGNTIYF.

This clonotype has a handful of counts. The J gene is TRBJ2-3, the V gene TRBV7-2, with 11 bases fitting TRBD2. Per germline, CDR1 SGHTA and CDR2 FQGNSA. The CDR3 is made up of 15 amino acids. V lost 2 bases and J lost 5; bases outside the gene matches: 3. This CDR3 is CASSLLAGGKDTQYF. CDR3 DNA sequence: TGTGCCAGCAGCTTACTAGCGGGGGGTAAAGATACGCAGTATTTT.

This clonotype has a single count. V gene TRBV20-1 combines with J gene TRBJ2-1; D possibly corresponds to TRBD2 (7 bases). V lost 1 base and J 5 bases, leaving 15 bases between the germline ends. Germline loops: CDR1 DFQATT, CDR2 SNEGSKA (reference sequence). The CDR3 runs to 15 residues. The DNA of the CDR3 is TGCAGTGCTAGAGGGGGGGGCCCGGGCCACAATGAGCAGTTCTTC. Translated: CSARGGGPGHNEQFF.

The chain recombines TRBV6-2 or TRBV6-3 with TRBJ2-1; 7 bases match TRBD2. This CDR3 contains 18 residues. V lost 5 bases and J lost 5; bases outside the gene matches: 18. The V gene's germline CDR1 is MNHEY and CDR2 SVGEGT. The CDR3 region has the DNA TGTGCCAGCAGTCCACTAGGGTTTATAGCGGGCAACGACAATGAGCAGTTCTTC. Translating it yields CASSPLGFIAGNDNEQFF.

This clonotype was observed a handful of times. The chain links TRBV5-6 to TRBJ1-5; D ambiguous. The V and J ends lost 4 bases and 3 bases respectively, with 14 bases between them. The CDR3 loop spans 15 amino acids. In germline, CDR1 is SGHDT, CDR2 YYEEEE. This chain's CDR3 is CASSLDGEFNQPQHF. As DNA, the CDR3 is TGTGCCAGCAGCCTGGACGGGGAATTCAATCAGCCCCAGCATTTT.

In its sample, this clonotype was seen a few times. V gene TRBV15 combines with J gene TRBJ1-2; tentatively, D is TRBD1 (5 bases). With 5 bases removed from V and 2 bases from J, the gap between germline ends came to 9 bases. Germline lookup yields CDR1 LNHNV and CDR2 YYDKDF (reference sequence). The CDR3 consists of 13 residues. In DNA form, the CDR3 reads TGTGCCACCAGCGGGACCGAAAACTATGGCTACACCTTC. This encodes CATSGTENYGYTF.

This clonotype was seen ten or more times. The V call is TRBV7-8, the J call TRBJ2-5; unclear D gene. Germline CDR1 SGHVS, CDR2 FQNEAQ. CDR3 length: 15 residues. V lost 0 bases, J lost 5 bases, and 13 bases lay in between. The CDR3 reads CASSLAANERETQYF. DNA of the CDR3: TGTGCCAGCAGCTTAGCGGCGAATGAACGGGAGACCCAGTACTTC. The full variable domain, rest sourced from reference TRBV7-8 and TRBJ2-5, is GAGVSQSPRYKVAKRGQDVALRCDPISGHVSLFWYQQALGQGPEFLTYFQNEAQLDKSGLPSDRFFAERPEGSVSTLKIQRTQQEDSAVYLCASSLAANERETQYFGPGTRLLVL.

This chain links TRBV28 with TRBJ1-1; no definite D call. Per germline, CDR1 MDHEN and CDR2 SYDVKM. The length of the CDR3 is 14 residues. With 7 bases removed from V and 3 bases from J, the gap between germline ends came to 15 bases. CDR3 in DNA: TGTGCCAGCACCCAGTCTGATGCCTACACTGAAGCTTTCTTT. As protein: CASTQSDAYTEAFF.

This clonotype was observed a few times. J is TRBJ2-1 and V is TRBV28, with TRBD2 matching 10 bases. This CDR3 has 14 residues. The germline gives CDR1 MDHEN, CDR2 SYDVKM. V shed 6 bases and J 5 bases; nucleotides not matched to a gene: 4. CDR3 loop: CASRLAGGNNEQFF. The CDR3, as DNA: TGTGCCAGCAGATTAGCGGGGGGCAACAATGAGCAGTTCTTC.

V gene TRBV20-1 combines with J gene TRBJ2-2; TRBD2 might be the D (5 bases). The CDR3 runs to 14 residues. Germline V lookup: CDR1 DFQATT, CDR2 SNEGSKA (reference sequence). The ends were cut back, 5 bases at V and 3 bases at J, with 13 bases in the middle. The CDR3 DNA reads TGCAGTGCTGGAGGCTTTTTGGACACCGGGGAGCTGTTTTTT. It translates to CSAGGFLDTGELFF.

This clonotype was seen repeatedly, ten times or more. The rearrangement joins TRBV10-3 to TRBJ2-1, with a tentative D call TRBD2 (5 bases). V lost 4 bases to trimming and J lost 0 bases, with 16 bases between them. The CDR3 totals 17 residues. Germline V gene data show CDR1 as ENHRY and CDR2 as SYGVKD. The CDR3 region has the DNA TGTGCCATCAGTGGCCCCGGACTGTCTAGCTCCTACAATGAGCAGTTCTTC. Its protein is CAISGPGLSSSYNEQFF.

The V gene is TRBV20-1, the J gene TRBJ2-7; 10 bases fit TRBD1. The CDR3 has 19 residues. V lost 6 bases and J lost 0; bases outside the gene matches: 20. Germline CDR1 and CDR2: DFQATT and SNEGSKA (reference sequence). This chain's CDR3 is CSACRWDRGTRRDSYEQYV. CDR3 DNA: TGCAGTGCCTGTAGATGGGACAGGGGAACTCGTAGGGACTCCTACGAGCAGTACGTC.

In its sample, this clonotype was seen a few times. The chain couples TRBV12-3 or TRBV12-4 to TRBJ2-1; 9 nucleotides agree with TRBD2. The CDR3 is 14 residues long. V was clipped by 11 bases and J by 7 bases; unmatched bases: 12. CDR3 sequence: CASSWERGANEQFF. In nucleotides, the CDR3 is TGTGCCTCCAGTTGGGAGCGGGGGGCGAATGAGCAGTTCTTC.

This clonotype was seen more than once but under ten times. CDR3 sequence reads: CASSQDSGNYNEQFF. Here the CDR3 DNA reads TGCGCCAGCAGCCAAGACAGCGGGAACTACAATGAGCAGTTCTTC. The chain employs TRBV4-3 and TRBJ2-1; 7 bases line up with TRBD2. The trim removed 0 bases at V and 3 bases at J, leaving 2 bases unmatched. This CDR3 region has 15 residues. In germline, CDR1 is LGHNA, CDR2 YSLEER.

Concerning this clonotype: One end of the junction fails to match germline, which may point to a read error. The V and J genes are TRBV29-1 and TRBJ1-2; the match to TRBD1 covers 12 bases. CDR1 SQVTM and CDR2 ANQGSEA come from the germline V gene. The CDR3 has 13 amino acids. The CDR3 region has the DNA TGCAGCGTTGAAGATCTTGGGACAGGGGGCGAAGCCTTC. Translation gives CSVEDLGTGGEAF.

On this clonotype: This CDR3 fails to terminate in the conserved phenylalanine or tryptophan, so it likely reflects a read error. The DNA is omitted, as the CDR3 cannot be located on it reliably, and the CDR3 follows TCRdb's listing. The rearrangement joins TRBV2 to TRBJ1-1; TRBD1, as called in the table, went unchecked against the DNA. Ends included, the CDR3 has 13 residues. Germline CDR1 is SNHLY and CDR2 is FYNNEI. The chain's CDR3 is CASSELHSGVELY.

CDR3 DNA sequence: TGTGCCACCAGTGAACCCGGGACAGGGGGAAAAAATGAGCAGTTCTTC. Protein sequence: CATSEPGTGGKNEQFF. The V gene is TRBV24-1, the J gene TRBJ2-1, with 11 bases identical to TRBD1. The junction had 8 bases not matched to a gene; V was cut back by 4 bases and J by 7 bases. Germline V lookup: CDR1 KGHDR, CDR2 SFDVKD. This CDR3 is 16 amino acids long.

V is TRBV20-1 and J is TRBJ2-3; no firm D call. From germline, CDR1 is DFQATT and CDR2 SNEGSKA (reference sequence). The CDR3 is made up of 10 amino acids. The V end was cut by 6 bases, the J end by 4 bases, with 5 bases between. As DNA, the CDR3 is TGCAGTGCAGAGGCAGATACGCAGTATTTT. This encodes CSAEADTQYF.

This clonotype was seen repeatedly, ten times or more. The genes are TRBV28 and TRBJ2-3, with 8 bases fitting TRBD1. Germline assignment: CDR1 MDHEN and CDR2 SYDVKM. V dropped 5 bases and J dropped 2; count of bases not matched to a gene: 6. The CDR3 extends over 15 amino acids. The CDR3 DNA is TGTGCCAGCAGTCTCTGGGACAGGCACACAGATACGCAGTATTTT. Amino acid sequence: CASSLWDRHTDTQYF.

The rearrangement uses TRBV6-2 or TRBV6-3 and TRBJ2-1; D is perhaps TRBD1 or TRBD2 (5 bases each). The CDR3 extends over 15 amino acids. Between the trimmed V and J ends, which lost 3 bases and 2 bases, there was a span of 11 bases. In germline, CDR1 is MNHEY, CDR2 SVGEGT. The CDR3 reads CASSYMGVAYNEQFF. The CDR3, as DNA: TGTGCCAGCAGTTATATGGGGGTCGCCTACAATGAGCAGTTCTTC.

This clonotype occurred a few times. The rearrangement uses TRBV3-1 and TRBJ2-7; tentatively, D is TRBD1 or TRBD2 (6 bases each). This CDR3 contains 14 residues. Per germline, CDR1 LGHDT and CDR2 YNNKEL (reference sequence). The ends were cut back, 0 bases at V and 7 bases at J, with 13 bases in the middle. In DNA form, the CDR3 reads TGTGCCAGCAGCCAAGAAATCGGAGGGGGGGAGCAGTACTTC. Translating gives CASSQEIGGGEQYF.

The table lists this clonotype with many counts. The rearrangement joins TRBV12-3 or TRBV12-4 to TRBJ1-1; 10 bases fit TRBD1. This CDR3 has 16 residues. J was trimmed by 1 base and V by 4 bases; bases with no gene match: 6. This chain's CDR3 is CASSSRDRGWNTEAFF. In DNA form, the CDR3 reads TGTGCCAGCAGTTCCCGGGACAGGGGTTGGAACACTGAAGCTTTCTTT.

This clonotype was seen a handful of times. The chain has TRBV20-1 and TRBJ2-1; TRBD2 aligns across 8 bases. The CDR3 consists of 16 residues. The V and J ends lost 2 bases and 4 bases, in that order; junction bases with no gene match: 10. CDR1 DFQATT and CDR2 SNEGSKA come from the germline V gene (reference sequence). CDR3 region: CSARQRGTGVYNEQFF. CDR3 in DNA: TGCAGTGCTAGACAGCGGGGGACTGGGGTGTACAATGAGCAGTTCTTC.

This chain links TRBV7-6 with TRBJ2-1; no reliable D call. V lost 5 bases, J lost 6 bases, and 14 bases lay in between. The CDR3 covers 14 residues. Germline V gene data show CDR1 as SGHVS and CDR2 as FNYEAQ. CDR3 amino acids: CASSTPQKRNEQFF. CDR3 nucleotides: TGTGCCAGCAGCACCCCCCAAAAACGCAATGAGCAGTTCTTC.

The chain has TRBV14 and TRBJ2-7, with 10 bases that match TRBD1. V lost 3 bases, J lost 6 bases, and 14 bases stayed unmatched. Germline CDR1 SGHDN, CDR2 FVKESK. The CDR3 runs 17 residues. For the CDR3, the DNA is TGTGCCAGCAGCCACGAACCTGTGGACAGGGGGTTAGTCGAGCAGTACTTC. Amino acids: CASSHEPVDRGLVEQYF.

The DNA of the CDR3 is TGTGCCAGCAGTCTATGGACTACCACAGATACGCAGTATTTT. This codes for CASSLWTTTDTQYF. The chain employs TRBV12-3 or TRBV12-4 and TRBJ2-3, with a weak D call TRBD2 (6 bases). The CDR3 runs to 14 residues. Trimming took off 5 bases at V and 2 bases at J, with 11 bases between the two ends.